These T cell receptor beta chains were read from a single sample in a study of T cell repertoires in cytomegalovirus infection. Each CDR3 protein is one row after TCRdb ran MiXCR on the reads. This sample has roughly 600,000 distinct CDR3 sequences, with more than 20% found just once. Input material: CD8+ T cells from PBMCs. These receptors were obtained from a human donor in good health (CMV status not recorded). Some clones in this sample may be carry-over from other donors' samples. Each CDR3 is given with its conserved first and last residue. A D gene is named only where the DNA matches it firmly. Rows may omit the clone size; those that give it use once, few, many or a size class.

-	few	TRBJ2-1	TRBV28	TGTGCCAGCAGTGGTCCGGGGCATGAGCAGTTCTTC	CASSGPGHEQFF
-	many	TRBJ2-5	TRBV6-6	TGTGCCAGCGAATGGGGAGAGACCCAGTACTTC	CASEWGETQYF
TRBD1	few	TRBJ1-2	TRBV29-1	TGCAGCGCCATACCTACGGACAGGGATGGCTACACCTTC	CSAIPTDRDGYTF
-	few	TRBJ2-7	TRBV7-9	TGTGCTTACAGGGAGCCGGGCTACGAGCAGTACTTC	CAYREPGYEQYF
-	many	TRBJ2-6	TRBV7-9	TGTGCCAGCAGCCATTGGGGTCGGGACCATATCTCTGGGGCCAACGTCCTGACTTTC	CASSHWGRDHISGANVLTF
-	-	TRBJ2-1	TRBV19	TGTGCCAGTAGTTTGCTGGGGGACAATGAGCAGTTCTTC	CASSLLGDNEQFF
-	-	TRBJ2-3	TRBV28	TGTGCCAGTAGGTTCATTTGGCTAGCGAGAGACTCTAGCACAGATACGCAGTATTTT	CASRFIWLARDSSTDTQYF
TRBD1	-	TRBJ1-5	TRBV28	TGTGCCAGCAGGCCTGGACAGGGGGCACAGCCCCAGCATTTT	CASRPGQGAQPQHF
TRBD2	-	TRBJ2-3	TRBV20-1	TGCAGTGCCCTATGGACTAGCGGTACAGATACGCAGTATTTT	CSALWTSGTDTQYF
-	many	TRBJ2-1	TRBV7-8	TGTGCCAGCAGCCCAGAAGCGGGACAGAACTACAATGAGCAGTTCTTC	CASSPEAGQNYNEQFF
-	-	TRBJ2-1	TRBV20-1	TGCAGTGTCCCATTGGCACAGACCTACAATGAGCAGTTCTTC	CSVPLAQTYNEQFF
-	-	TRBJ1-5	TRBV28	TGTGCCAGCAGGCCTACAGTTGTCAATCAGCCCCAGCATTTT	CASRPTVVNQPQHF
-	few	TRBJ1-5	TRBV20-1	TGCAGTGCTAGACCGGGACGGACATATAGCAATCAGCCCCAGCATTTT	CSARPGRTYSNQPQHF
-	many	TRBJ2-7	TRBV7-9	TGTGCCAGCAGCTCACCGGGACACCCCTACGAGCAGTACTTC	CASSSPGHPYEQYF
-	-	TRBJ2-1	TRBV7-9	TGTGCCAGCAGCTCACCGCAGGCGCGCAATGAGCAGTTCTTC	CASSSPQARNEQFF
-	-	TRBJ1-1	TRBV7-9	TGTGCCAGCAGCTCCCGGGAGCTTGCTTTCTTT	CASSSRELAFF
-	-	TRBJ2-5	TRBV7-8	TGTGCCAGCGAGGACGAAAAGTACCAAGAGACCCAGTACTTC	CASEDEKYQETQYF
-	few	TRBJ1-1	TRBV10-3	TGTGCCATCAGTGAGTCAAGGGGGGACACTGAAGCTTTCTTT	CAISESRGDTEAFF
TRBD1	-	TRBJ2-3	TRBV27	TGTGCCAGCGGAGATAACAGGGGAGATACGCAGTATTTT	CASGDNRGDTQYF
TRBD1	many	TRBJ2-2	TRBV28	TGTGCCAGCAGTTTAAGAGGGGGCACGAACACCGGGGAGCTGTTTTTT	CASSLRGGTNTGELFF
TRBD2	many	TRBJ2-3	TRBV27	TGTGCCAGCAGATACGGGAGGGGGGCAAATACGCAGTATTTT	CASRYGRGANTQYF
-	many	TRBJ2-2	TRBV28	TGTGCCAGCAGTTTGGGCAGGGGAAAAACCGGGGAGCTGTTTTTT	CASSLGRGKTGELFF
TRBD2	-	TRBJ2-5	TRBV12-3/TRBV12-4	TGTGCCAGCACTTGGGGGGGATTGCGAGAGACCCAGTACTTC	CASTWGGLRETQYF
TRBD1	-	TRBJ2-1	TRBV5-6	TGTGCCAGCAGCATGGACAGGCCGTGGGATGAGCAGTTCTTC	CASSMDRPWDEQFF
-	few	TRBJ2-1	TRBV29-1	TGCAGCGTTATTGGGGGTTGGAATGAGCAGTTCTTC	CSVIGGWNEQFF
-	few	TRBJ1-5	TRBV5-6	TGTGCCAGCAGCTTGTGGACGGACTTCCATAGCAATCAGCCCCAGCATTTT	CASSLWTDFHSNQPQHF
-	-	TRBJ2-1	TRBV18	TGTGCCAGCTCACCCCCTTGGGGGAATGAGCAGTTCTTC	CASSPPWGNEQFF
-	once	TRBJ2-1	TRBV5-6	TGTGCCAGCAGCTTCCCTTCTACGAGCTCCTACAATGAGCAGTTCTTC	CASSFPSTSSYNEQFF
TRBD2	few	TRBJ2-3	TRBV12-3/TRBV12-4	TGTGCCAGCAGTTTGGGACTAGCGGGGGCTGAGGATACGCAGTATTTT	CASSLGLAGAEDTQYF
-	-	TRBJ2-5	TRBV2	TGTGCCAGTCGACCCCGGGCACAAGAGACCCAGTACTTC	CASRPRAQETQYF
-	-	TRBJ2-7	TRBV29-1	TGCAGCGTCTCCCGGGACGGGCCCTACGAGCAGTACTTC	CSVSRDGPYEQYF
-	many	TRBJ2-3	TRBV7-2	TGTGCCAGCAGCTCAGGGGTTTATGGAGACACAGATACGCAGTATTTT	CASSSGVYGDTDTQYF
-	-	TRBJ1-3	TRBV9	TGTGCCAGCAGCGTAGATCCGGATTCCTACTCTGGAAACACCATATATTTT	CASSVDPDSYSGNTIYF
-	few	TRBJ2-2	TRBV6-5	TGTGCCAGCACCCCCGAGGAAGCGGGACATAGTTACACCGGGGAGCTGTTTTTT	CASTPEEAGHSYTGELFF
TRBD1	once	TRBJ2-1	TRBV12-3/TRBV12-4	TGTGCCAACAGTTTCATGCTAGGACAGGCAGACTACAATGAGCAGTTCTTC	CANSFMLGQADYNEQFF
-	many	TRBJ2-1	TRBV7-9	TGTGCCAGCAGCTTAGTCGACAGAAGCTCCTACAATGAGCAGTTCTTC	CASSLVDRSSYNEQFF
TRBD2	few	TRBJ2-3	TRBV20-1	TGCAGTGCTAGAGACGGGACTAGCGGGGGCGCAGATACGCAGTATTTT	CSARDGTSGGADTQYF
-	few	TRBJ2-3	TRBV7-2	TGTGCCAGCAGCTTAGTAACCGTCGATACGCAGTATTTT	CASSLVTVDTQYF
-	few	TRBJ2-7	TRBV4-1	TGCGCCAGCAGCCAAGAGACAGCCGTCTCCTACGAGCAGTACTTC	CASSQETAVSYEQYF
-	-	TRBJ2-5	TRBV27	TGTGCCAGCAGTTTCGCGCAACAAGAGACCCAGTACTTC	CASSFAQQETQYF
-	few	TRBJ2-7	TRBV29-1	TGCAGCGTTGGAGGGAGGGACAGAAATTCCTACGAGCAGTACTTC	CSVGGRDRNSYEQYF
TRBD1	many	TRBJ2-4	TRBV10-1	TGCGCCAGCAGTGATCAACCTCGGACAGGGACCAACATTCAGTACTTC	CASSDQPRTGTNIQYF
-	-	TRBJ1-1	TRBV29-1	TGCAGCGTTGAGAGTCAGTCGAACACTGAAGCTTTCTTT	CSVESQSNTEAFF
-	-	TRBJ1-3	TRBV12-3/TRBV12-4	TGTGCCAGCAGTCCAGACTTCGGCTCTGGAAACACCATATATTTT	CASSPDFGSGNTIYF
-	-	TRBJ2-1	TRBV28	TGTGCCAGCAGTTTATTTGAGGGGATGATCGGGAATGAGCAGTTCTTC	CASSLFEGMIGNEQFF
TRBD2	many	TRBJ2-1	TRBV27	TGTGCCAGCAGTCCCTCGGGAGCTAGCGGGGGGCGGGATGAGCAGTTCTTC	CASSPSGASGGRDEQFF
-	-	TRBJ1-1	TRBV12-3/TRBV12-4	TGTGCCAGCAGTGGAGGGTTCCCGGGGACTTTCTTT	CASSGGFPGTFF
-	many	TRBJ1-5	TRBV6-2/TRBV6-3	TGTGCCAGCAGTTACTCCCGGCTTGATAGCAATCAGCCCCAGCATTTT	CASSYSRLDSNQPQHF
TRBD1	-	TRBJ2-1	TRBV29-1	TGCAGCGTTGAATCACCGGGACAGTACAATGAGCAGTTCTTC	CSVESPGQYNEQFF
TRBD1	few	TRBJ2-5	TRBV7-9	TGTGCCAGCAGTATCGACAGGGGGGCGAAGACCCAGTACTTC	CASSIDRGAKTQYF
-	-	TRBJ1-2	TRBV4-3	TGCGCCAGCAGCCAAGATCGGACACAAGCCCTCTATGGCTACACCTTC	CASSQDRTQALYGYTF
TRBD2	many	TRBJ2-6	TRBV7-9	TGTGCCAGCAGCTTGAGCGGGGGCAGTCACCAGTCTGGGGCCAACGTCCTGACTTTC	CASSLSGGSHQSGANVLTF